These 5 T cell receptor beta chains came from one sample sequenced in a study of cytomegalovirus exposure and HLA in healthy donors. PCR employed 60 Vbeta and 13 Jbeta primers. Method: immunoSEQ multiplex PCR; TCRdb's copy keeps in-frame clones and lacks some. The table has fewer than 110,000 clones, 85% seen once. What was sequenced was PBMCs. These receptors came from a man aged 25 to 45 in good health and CMV-seronegative.

This clone appeared a few times. The CDR3 reads CASSLTRENTEAFF. CDR3 DNA sequence: TGTGCCAGCAGCTTAACGAGGGAGAACACTGAAGCTTTCTTT. The chain links TRBV7-3 to TRBJ1-1; D uncertain. Per germline, CDR1 SGHTA and CDR2 FQGTGA. This CDR3 contains 14 residues. Trimming removed 0 bases at V and 1 base at J, with 6 bases between.

This chain joins TRBV6-6 and TRBJ2-5; TRBD2 agrees at 9 bases. Germline-derived CDR1 and CDR2 are MNHNY and SVGAGI (reference sequence). Losses at the gene ends were 5 bases for V and 4 bases for J; bases not matched to a gene: 11. The CDR3 is 16 amino acids. This chain's CDR3 is CASSIGSGGGRETQYF. The DNA of the CDR3 is TGTGCCAGCAGTATCGGTAGCGGGGGCGGTCGAGAGACCCAGTACTTC.

The genes are TRBV30 and TRBJ2-1; 7 nucleotides align to TRBD1. The germline CDR1 and CDR2 sequences are GTSNPN and SVGIG (reference sequence). The CDR3 is 14 amino acids. The junction had 5 bases not matched to a gene; V was cut back by 3 bases and J by 3 bases. This CDR3 reads CAWRTAGGYNEQFF. The CDR3 DNA follows: TGTGCCTGGAGGACGGCAGGGGGCTACAATGAGCAGTTCTTC.

The chain employs TRBV9 and TRBJ2-3, with D perhaps matching TRBD2 (5 bases). The germline gives CDR1 SGDLS, CDR2 YYNGEE. The length of the CDR3 is 15 residues. V lost 9 bases and J lost 6, with 23 bases in between. CDR3 nucleotide sequence: TGTGCCACCCCTAACGGGGTCCCCGGTGGGGATACGCAGTATTTT. Its translation is CATPNGVPGGDTQYF. Full variable domain (remainder filled in from reference TRBV9 and TRBJ2-3): DSGVTQTPKHLITATGQRVTLRCSPRSGDLSVYWYQQSLDQGLQFLIQYYNGEERAKGNILERFSAQQFPDLHSELNLSSLELGDSALYFCATPNGVPGGDTQYFGPGTRLTVL.

This chain connects TRBV5-4 to TRBJ2-5, with D perhaps matching TRBD1 (7 bases). V shed 4 bases and J shed 2 bases, with 18 bases lying between them. The CDR3 spans 16 residues. Per germline, CDR1 SGHNT and CDR2 YYREEE (reference sequence). The CDR3 sequence is CASSRRQGRGQETQYF. The CDR3 DNA sequence: TGTGCCAGCAGCCGGAGACAGGGACGGGGGCAAGAGACCCAGTACTTC.